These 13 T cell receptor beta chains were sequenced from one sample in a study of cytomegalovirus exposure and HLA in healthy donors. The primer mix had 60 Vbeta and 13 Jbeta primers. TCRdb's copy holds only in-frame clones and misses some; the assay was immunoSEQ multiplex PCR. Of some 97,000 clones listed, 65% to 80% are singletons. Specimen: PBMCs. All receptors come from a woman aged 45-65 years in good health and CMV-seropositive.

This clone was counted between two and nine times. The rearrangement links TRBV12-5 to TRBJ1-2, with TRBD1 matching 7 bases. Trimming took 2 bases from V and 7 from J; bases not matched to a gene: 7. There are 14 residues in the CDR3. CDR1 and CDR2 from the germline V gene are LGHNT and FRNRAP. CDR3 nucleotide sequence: TGTGCTAGTGGTTTGCCGACAGGGTGGGGTGGCTACACCTTC. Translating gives CASGLPTGWGGYTF.

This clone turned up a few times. The CDR3 region has the DNA TGTGCCAGCAGCCAAGTGTGGGGCAGGGCGGACGACAATGAGCAGTTCTTC. Its protein product is CASSQVWGRADDNEQFF. The chain uses TRBV4-2 and TRBJ2-1, with D maybe TRBD1 (5 bases). Germline CDR1 and CDR2: LGHNA and YNFKEQ. The CDR3 totals 17 residues. V lost 1 base to trimming and J lost 5 bases, with 18 bases between them.

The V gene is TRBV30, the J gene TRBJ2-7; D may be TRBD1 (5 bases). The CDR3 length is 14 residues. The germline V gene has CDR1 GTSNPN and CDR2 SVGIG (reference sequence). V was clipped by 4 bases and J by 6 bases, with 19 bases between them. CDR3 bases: TGTGCCTGGACCCCGGTGGCAGGGCCTCGCGAGCAGTACTTC. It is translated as CAWTPVAGPREQYF.

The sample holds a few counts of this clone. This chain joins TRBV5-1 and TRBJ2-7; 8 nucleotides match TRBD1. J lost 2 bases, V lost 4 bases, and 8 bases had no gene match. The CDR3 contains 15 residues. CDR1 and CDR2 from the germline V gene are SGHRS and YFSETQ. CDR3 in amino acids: CASSGGQALTYEQYF. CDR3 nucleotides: TGCGCCAGCAGCGGGGGACAGGCTTTAACCTACGAGCAGTACTTC.

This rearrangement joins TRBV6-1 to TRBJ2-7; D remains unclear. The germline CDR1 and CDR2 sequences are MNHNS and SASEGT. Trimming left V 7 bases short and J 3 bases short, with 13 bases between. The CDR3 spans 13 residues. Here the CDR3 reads CASTGSPNYEQYF. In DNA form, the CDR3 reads TGTGCCAGCACCGGTTCTCCAAACTACGAGCAGTACTTC.

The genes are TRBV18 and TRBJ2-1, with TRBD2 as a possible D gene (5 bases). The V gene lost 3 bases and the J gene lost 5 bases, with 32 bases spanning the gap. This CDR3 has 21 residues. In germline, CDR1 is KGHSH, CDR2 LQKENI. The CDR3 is CASSPRLRFCSHYQDDNEQFF. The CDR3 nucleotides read TGTGCCAGCTCACCCCGACTAAGGTTTTGTTCGCACTACCAAGACGACAATGAGCAGTTCTTC.

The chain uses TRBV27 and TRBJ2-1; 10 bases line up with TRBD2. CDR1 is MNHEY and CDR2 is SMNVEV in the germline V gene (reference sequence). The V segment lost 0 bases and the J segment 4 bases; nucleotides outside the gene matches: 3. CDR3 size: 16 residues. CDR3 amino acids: CASSLSTSGTYNEQFF. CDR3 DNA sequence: TGTGCCAGCAGTTTATCTACTAGCGGGACTTACAATGAGCAGTTCTTC.

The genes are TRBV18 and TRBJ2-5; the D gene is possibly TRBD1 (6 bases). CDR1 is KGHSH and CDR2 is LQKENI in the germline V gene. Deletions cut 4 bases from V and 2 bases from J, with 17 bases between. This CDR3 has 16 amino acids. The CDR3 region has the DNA TGTGCCAGCTCACTCCCCCGACAGGAGTGGCAAGAGACCCAGTACTTC. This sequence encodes CASSLPRQEWQETQYF.

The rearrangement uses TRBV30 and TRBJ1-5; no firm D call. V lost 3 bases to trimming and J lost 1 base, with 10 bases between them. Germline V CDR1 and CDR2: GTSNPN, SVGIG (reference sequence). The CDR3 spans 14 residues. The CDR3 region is CAWSEGVSNQPQHF. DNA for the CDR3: TGTGCCTGGAGCGAGGGAGTGAGCAATCAGCCCCAGCATTTT.

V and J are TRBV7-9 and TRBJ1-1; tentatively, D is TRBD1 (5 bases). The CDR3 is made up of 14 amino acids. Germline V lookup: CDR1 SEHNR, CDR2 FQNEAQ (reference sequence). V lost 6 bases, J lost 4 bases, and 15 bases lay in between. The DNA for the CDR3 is TGTGCCAGCAGTCCTCAGGGAGGTTTCACTGAAGCTTTCTTT. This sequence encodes CASSPQGGFTEAFF.

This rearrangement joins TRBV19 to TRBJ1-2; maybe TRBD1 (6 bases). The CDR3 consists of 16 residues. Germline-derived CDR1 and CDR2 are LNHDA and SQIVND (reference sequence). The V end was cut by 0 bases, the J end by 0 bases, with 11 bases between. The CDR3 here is CASSIDQRGSNYGYTF. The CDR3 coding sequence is TGTGCCAGTAGTATAGATCAGAGGGGGTCTAACTATGGCTACACCTTC.

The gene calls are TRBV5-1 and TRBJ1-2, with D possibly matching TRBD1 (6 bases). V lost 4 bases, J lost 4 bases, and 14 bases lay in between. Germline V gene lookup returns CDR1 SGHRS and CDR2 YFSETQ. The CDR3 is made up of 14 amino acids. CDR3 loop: CASSLTTGSYGYTF. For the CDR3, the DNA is TGCGCCAGCAGCCTCACCACAGGGAGCTATGGCTACACCTTC.

CDR3 DNA sequence: TGTGCCACCAGCAGAGGCCTAGCGGGGGTTTCGAACACCGGGGAGCTGTTTTTT. The encoded protein is CATSRGLAGVSNTGELFF. The chain combines TRBV15 with TRBJ2-2, with TRBD2 matching over 10 bases. The V gene end was trimmed by 1 base and the J gene end by 0 bases; junction bases not matched to a gene: 5. CDR3 length: 18 amino acids. Looked up from germline, CDR1 is LNHNV and CDR2 is YYDKDF (reference sequence). The variable domain in full, with the rest retrieved from reference TRBV15 and TRBJ2-2, is DAMVIQNPRYQVTQFGKPVTLSCSQTLNHNVMYWYQQKSSQAPKLLFHYYDKDFNNEADTPDNFQSRRPNTSFCFLDIRSPGLGDTAMYLCATSRGLAGVSNTGELFFGEGSRLTVL.